This is a list of T cell receptor beta chains from one sample in a study of Tregs in tolerant kidney transplant recipients. Assay: immunoSEQ multiplex PCR; the TCRdb copy retains only in-frame clones and omits some. Seen here are tens of thousands of clones, about 90% observed once, and the top ten hold 0.55% to 0.85%. The sequenced material came from Tregs from blood. Receptors were obtained from a human donor in good health. Both conserved end residues are part of each CDR3. Fields, in order: V gene, J gene, D gene, clone size, CDR3 DNA, CDR3 protein. D genes are given only for firm matches. Only some rows state a clone size, as once, few, many or a class for expanded clones.

>TRBV13|TRBJ2-3|NA|NA
TGTGCCAGCAGCTTCCTGGGCGACACAGATACGCAGTATTTT
CASSFLGDTDTQYF
>TRBV18|TRBJ2-7|TRBD1|NA
TGTGCCAGCTCACCCCTGGACAGGGGAAACGAGCAGTACTTC
CASSPLDRGNEQYF
>TRBV21-1|TRBJ2-1|NA|once
TGTGCCAGCAGCAAAGTACGGGGGACAGGGAGTCTTTGGGCAAAGCAGTTCTTC
CASSKVRGTGSLWAKQFF
>TRBV6-1|TRBJ2-1|TRBD1|NA
TGTGCCACCCGACCGGGACAGGGAAAGGGCGAGCAGTTCTTC
CATRPGQGKGEQFF
>TRBV6-1|TRBJ2-7|TRBD1|NA
TGTGCCAGCAGTAACAGGGGACCCTACGAGCAGTACTTC
CASSNRGPYEQYF
>TRBV11-3|TRBJ2-2|TRBD1|NA
TGTGCCAGCAGGCACGACAGGGGAACCGGGGAGCTGTTTTTT
CASRHDRGTGELFF
>TRBV5-1|TRBJ2-5|NA|NA
TGCGCCAGCAGCTTGCTCGGGGACGGCGGTGAGACCCAGTACTTC
CASSLLGDGGETQYF
>TRBV2|TRBJ2-2|NA|NA
TGTGCCAGCAGTGGGGCGGCTAGTCGGAACACCGGGGAGCTGTTTTTT
CASSGAASRNTGELFF
>TRBV5-1|TRBJ1-2|TRBD1|once
TGCGCCAGCAGCCCGGGGACAGGGCCTGGCTACACCTTC
CASSPGTGPGYTF
>TRBV30|TRBJ2-2|NA|NA
TGTGCCTGGAGTGTACTCGCGGGACAGATGAACACCGGGGAGCTGTTTTTT
CAWSVLAGQMNTGELFF
>TRBV5-4|TRBJ1-2|TRBD1|NA
TGTGCCAGCAGCTCAGGGGGCCGCTATGGCTACACCTTC
CASSSGGRYGYTF
>TRBV6-6|TRBJ2-5|NA|NA
TGTGCCAGCAGTTGCCCACAAGAGACCCAGTACTTC
CASSCPQETQYF
>TRBV2|TRBJ1-1|NA|few
TGTGCCAGCAGTGAAAGCCTTAATCCGGGGGAAGCTTTCTTT
CASSESLNPGEAFF
>TRBV19|TRBJ1-5|TRBD1|NA
TGTGCCAGTAGTATTGGGCGGACAGGTAGCAATCAGCCCCAGCATTTT
CASSIGRTGSNQPQHF
>TRBV4-3|TRBJ1-4|NA|NA
TGCGCCAGCAGCCAAGCCACGACCCCGACTAATGAAAAACTGTTTTTT
CASSQATTPTNEKLFF
>TRBV7-9|TRBJ2-1|NA|once
TGTGCCAGCAGCTTTCGGGGGAATGAGCAGTTCTTC
CASSFRGNEQFF
>TRBV6-6|TRBJ1-2|TRBD1|few
TGTGCCAGCAGTTACGGACAGGGTCGCGCCCTCTTC
CASSYGQGRALF
>TRBV9|TRBJ2-2|TRBD2|NA
TGTGCCAGCAGCGGCAGGAGACTAGCGGGAATTTACACCGGGGAGCTGTTTTTT
CASSGRRLAGIYTGELFF
>TRBV18|TRBJ1-1|TRBD1|NA
TGTGCCAGCTTACCGGGACAGGGGGCTGAAGCTTTCTTT
CASLPGQGAEAFF
>TRBV27|TRBJ2-1|NA|NA
TGTGCCAGCAGTTTGTATCGGGACGGCCTCAATGAGCAGTTCTTC
CASSLYRDGLNEQFF
>TRBV13|TRBJ2-1|NA|NA
TGTGCCACCGACCGTTACTCCCCCCCGAGCTCCTACAATGAGCAGTTCTTC
CATDRYSPPSSYNEQFF
>TRBV5-4|TRBJ2-2|NA|NA
TGTGCCAGCAGCCCCACCCGAGGTTCCACCGGGGAGCTGTTTTTT
CASSPTRGSTGELFF
>TRBV11-2|TRBJ1-2|NA|NA
TGTGCCAGCAGCATAGGGTTTTTCTCCTATGGCTACACCTTC
CASSIGFFSYGYTF
>TRBV2|TRBJ2-2|TRBD2|NA
TGTGCCAGCAACGGTGGCGTGACTAGCGGGGGGGCCGGCACCGGGGAGCTGTTTTTT
CASNGGVTSGGAGTGELFF